A few counts support the clone carrying this T cell receptor (beta chain). The CDR3 runs 14 residues. The germline V and J ends were trimmed by 4 bases and 7 bases, with 15 bases remaining between them. Germline V gene sequence: CDR1 SGHTS, CDR2 YDEGEE. The data stem from a study of blood T cells in healthy people across ages. Next came a second PCR, run for about 7 to 11 cycles, which used a sample-barcoded 5' primer along with a J-beta primer mix. TCRdb recomputed calls from the 5' RACE reads with MiXCR, one row per CDR3 protein. The table records hundreds of thousands of distinct CDR3 sequences, over 20% of them present only once.

The gene calls are TRBV5-8 and TRBJ2-1; D may correspond to TRBD1 or TRBD2 (5 bases each). The receptor was isolated from a man between 65 and 80 years old in good health. Sequencing used blood. CDR3 amino acids: CASSLGRQRNEQFF. As DNA, the CDR3 is TGTGCCAGCAGCCTGGGACGCCAAAGGAATGAGCAGTTCTTC.